This T cell receptor (beta chain) was sequenced for a study of T cell repertoires in cytomegalovirus infection. Background on the study: CMV infection together with matching HLA type was indicated by public TCR beta signatures. Study results and caveats: Ex vivo responses were dominated by HLA-C-restricted CMV-specific TCR beta clonotypes. Accumulated public TCR beta family frequency recognized individuals carrying CMV together with the relevant HLA.

This clonotype has ten or more counts. Its antigen remains unidentified. CDR1 SGHTA and CDR2 FQGNSA come from the germline V gene. V was cut by 3 bases and J by 1 base, with 13 bases left in between. The CDR3 is 16 amino acids. TCRdb reanalysed the reads using MiXCR and keeps one entry per CDR3 protein. The sample has 150,000 to 200,000 distinct CDR3 sequences; more than 9% are singletons. The receptor was derived from a human donor in good health (CMV status not recorded). Some clones in this sample may be carry-over from other donors' samples. The source material was PBMCs. This sequence joins TRBV7-2 and TRBJ2-1; D uncertain. CDR3 region: CASSFHMRLSYNEQFF. Written as DNA, the CDR3 is TGTGCCAGCAGCTTTCACATGCGTTTGTCCTACAATGAGCAGTTCTTC.